The 7 T cell receptor beta chains given below trace back to one sample, sequenced in a study of T-cell reconstitution after alpha-beta-depleted transplantation in children. Preparation of the TCRbeta library was carried out with unique molecular identifiers. One entry per CDR3 protein results from TCRdb running MiXCR on the PCR reads. Of more than 300,000 distinct CDR3 sequences listed, about 17% were seen once; the top ten hold roughly 40%. The sample was PBMCs, mostly from graft donor cells, taken 360 days after TCRalphabeta/CD19-depleted stem cell transplant. All receptors derive from a male patient aged 2-15 years who had a stem cell transplant for acute lymphoblastic leukemia, so the T cells may come from the graft donor.

The sample holds a few counts of this clonotype. The rearrangement uses TRBV21-1 and TRBJ1-1; TRBD1, the table's D call, lacks a check against the DNA. TRBV21-1 corresponds to a pseudogene. The CDR3 has 17 amino acids. The CDR3 sequence: CASSKRPRDRGNTEAFF. The CDR3 coding sequence is TGTGCCAGCAGCAAGCGGCCACGGGACAGGGGGAACACTGAAGCTTTCTTT.

This sequence joins TRBV20-1 and TRBJ2-1; no definite D call. Germline lookup yields CDR1 DFQATT and CDR2 SNEGSKA (reference sequence). The CDR3 loop spans 11 amino acids. V was cut by 2 bases and J by 5 bases, with 4 bases left in between. DNA for the CDR3: TGCAGTGCTAGACAAAACAATGAGCAGTTCTTC. This codes for CSARQNNEQFF.

CDR3: CASTSNWGTEAFF. DNA for the CDR3: TGTGCCAGCACGTCGAACTGGGGGACTGAAGCTTTCTTT. The V and J genes are TRBV28 and TRBJ1-1; the D gene is possibly TRBD1 (5 bases). The ends were cut back, 7 bases at V and 5 bases at J, with 14 bases in the middle. The CDR3 sequence is 13 residues long. Germline lookup yields CDR1 MDHEN and CDR2 SYDVKM. The whole variable domain, filled in from reference TRBV28 and TRBJ1-1, reads DVKVTQSSRYLVKRTGEKVFLECVQDMDHENMFWYRQDPGLGLRLIYFSYDVKMKEKGDIPEGYSVSREKKERFSLILESASTNQTSMYLCASTSNWGTEAFFGQGTRLTVV.

The chain employs TRBV7-6 and TRBJ2-5, with a tentative D call TRBD2 (5 bases). This CDR3 is built from 15 residues. Trimming removed 0 bases at V and 3 bases at J, with 11 bases between. Germline values: CDR1 SGHVS, CDR2 FNYEAQ. The CDR3 here is CASSLAGNGEETQYF. The DNA of the CDR3 is TGTGCCAGCAGCTTAGCCGGGAACGGTGAAGAGACCCAGTACTTC.

This clonotype was seen more than once but under ten times. The rearrangement uses TRBV6-5 and TRBJ2-2; 12 bases fit TRBD2. The V segment lost 4 bases and the J segment 10 bases; nucleotides outside the gene matches: 13. CDR1 MNHEY and CDR2 SVGAGI come from the germline V gene. This CDR3 is 17 amino acids long. CDR3 residues: CASSSRRLAGEVLELFF. In DNA, the CDR3 is TGTGCCAGCAGTTCCCGGCGACTAGCGGGAGAAGTTTTGGAGCTGTTTTTT.

The chain uses TRBV27 and TRBJ2-1; 9 nucleotides agree with TRBD1. Germline-derived CDR1 and CDR2 are MNHEY and SMNVEV (reference sequence). The CDR3 totals 15 residues. Losses at the gene ends were 9 bases for V and 6 bases for J; bases not matched to a gene: 12. CDR3 amino acids: CASGLGTGKSNEQFF. Here the CDR3 DNA reads TGTGCCAGTGGGCTCGGGACAGGGAAATCCAATGAGCAGTTCTTC.

This clonotype was picked up a small number of times. V usage is TRBV7-3 and J usage is TRBJ2-3; D unclear. Germline V gene lookup returns CDR1 SGHTA and CDR2 FQGTGA. Deletions cut 3 bases from V and 7 bases from J, with 8 bases between. The CDR3 is made up of 12 amino acids. The CDR3 DNA follows: TGTGCCAGCAGCTTCGACGAGAATACGCAGTATTTT. As protein: CASSFDENTQYF.